This T cell receptor beta chain was identified during a study of blood T cell repertoires in COVID-19 (dated by TCRdb to 2020 to 2021). Context from the whole study: Samples from collaborators originated in the United States, Italy and Spain and spanned both the acute and convalescent phases of COVID-19. The repertoires were released in a freely available public database meant as a resource for research on the immune response to SARS-CoV-2. Subjects who had been exposed to COVID-19, were actively infected with it, or had recovered from it provided the deeply sampled blood TCRbeta repertoires that made up the dataset. Samples were obtained from the ongoing ImmuneRACE study (first 160 participants) and from 1,254 subjects provided by 6 global collaborators. A de-identified subject ID, COVID-19 status, age in years and sex were almost always included in the sample metadata. Where available, HLA class I and class II types were taken from metadata supplied by the sample provider and were not determined by assay-based typing. The material from the prospective study consisted of cDNA or gDNA derived from T cells, B-cell-depleted T cells, or PBMCs. The investigation overall reported the following: The amount of clinical and demographic metadata varied by source and participant and was provided uncurated.

TCRbeta CDR3 regions were amplified from genomic DNA by means of the immunoSEQ Assay, a bias-controlled multiplex PCR. On the authors' methods: The number of nucleated cells in each sample was estimated by amplification of reference gene primers within the assay. To quantify the absolute abundance of each unique TCRbeta CDR3 rearrangement, sequence reads were collapsed and filtered. For each sample, productive Simpson clonality was calculated as the square root of Simpson's diversity index across productive rearrangements. What TCRdb holds here is the immuneACCESS table cut down to in-frame rearrangements. Part of the clones is not present; checked against another copy, under half of the missing clones reflect an unresolved V gene, and the others are unexplained. V and J calls and clone size follow that table, whereas D and trimming were derived from the DNA. The sample table holds some 15,000 clones, of which about 90% were seen once. Approximately 2.6% of the sample goes to the ten largest clones.

In the case of this clone: No cognate antigen has been identified for it. Qualities for individual bases were not recorded, and no much larger clone is one base off.

The CDR3 contains 14 residues, cysteine and phenylalanine counted. The kept DNA is CDR3 alone, 42 bases in frame from the first base. The germline V gene encodes CDR1 SGHDT and CDR2 YYEEEE. V lost 0 bases and J lost 2 bases; the stretch between them is 7 bases long. Each collaborating institution followed its own protocols to collect whole blood in K2EDTA tubes. For TCRbeta analysis, collaborator samples were shipped as frozen whole blood, as isolated PBMCs, or as DNA extracted from either sample type. The source material was peripheral blood. This sequence was found in a human donor in a cohort sampled during active COVID-19. The V and J segments used are TRBV5-6 and TRBJ2-3, with the D gene not clear enough to name. In nucleotides, the sequence is TGTGCCAGCAGCTTGGTACAGACCACAGATACGCAGTATTTT. The encoded protein is CASSLVQTTDTQYF.